This TCR beta chain is from a study of blood T cells in healthy people across ages (dated by TCRdb to about 2015). Background for the entire study: In model experiments, roughly one uniquely barcoded TCR beta cDNA molecule per two T cells was captured by template switching. To track age-related changes in TCR beta repertoire diversity, the study relied on deep sequencing normalized with unique cDNA molecular identifiers. The study analyzed two additional independent replicas of 1 million unique cDNA reads from the same blood draw for two donors, one aged 18 to 30 and one aged 80 or older. Donors were grouped into four age groups: young (average approximately 16 years), middle-aged (39), aged (about 59) and long-lived (just over 80). Overall study results and their limits: The CMV infection status of donors was not known, potentially confounding age-related changes in expanded clonotypes. Estimates of total diversity based on one million sequenced T cells were regarded as lower bounds and as underestimates. Observed TCR beta diversity correlated strongly with the percentage of naive T cells measured by flow cytometry. As age increased, observed TCR beta diversity per million T cells dropped in a roughly linear way, and a significant reduction was already evident by age about 40. Conclusive comparison of naive and antigen-experienced compartments was prevented by the profiling of bulk unsorted PBMCs. Compared with the aged group, the long-lived group had more naive CD4+ T cells, fewer expanded clones and increased TCR diversity, suggesting age selection.

Relative to germline, V is 4 bases shorter and J is 11 bases shorter, with 12 bases between their ends. The CDR3 covers 12 residues, taking in both the cysteine and the phenylalanine. Just the 36-base CDR3 DNA is kept, in frame starting at base 1. CDR1 MGHRA and CDR2 YSYEKL were looked up in the germline V gene. The library came from 5' RACE. The instrument given in TCRdb is Illumina HiSeq 2500. A second PCR of roughly 7 to 12 cycles was run with a J-beta primer mix and a sample-barcoded 5' primer. A template-switch 5' adaptor carrying 12 random nucleotides introduced a unique molecular identifier onto each TCR beta cDNA molecule. Each sample yielded at least 2.5 million CDR3-containing paired-end reads. First-strand cDNA synthesis was performed from all RNA using the Mint cDNA synthesis kit, with priming by a TRBC-specific oligonucleotide. Following uracil-DNA glycosylase treatment, a first 18-cycle PCR with universal primers M1SS and BC2_uni_R was performed on all cDNA. The published analysis was carried out like this. For normalization, 1 million high-quality reads, each with a distinct molecular identifier, were randomly selected from each sample. Instead of being binned into consensus sequences, reads with shared molecular identifiers were discarded. MiTCR, run with a Q25 quality threshold and the strictest error-elimination algorithm, handled CDR3 identification, clonotype clustering and error correction. Lower-bound total TCR beta diversity was estimated with a nonparametric unseen species model using Euler transformation. TCRdb's own reprocessing of the public reads used fastp at Q25 and MiXCR and kept productive beta chains. For every CDR3 protein sequence, its rows merge into one entry that carries the most common genes and DNA. None of the V and J calls come from the authors' own analysis; TCRdb made them. The sample table records more than 900,000 distinct CDR3 sequences; under 30% of these occur just once. The ten largest clones take up approximately 0.75% of the sample.

Donors were under 40 systemically healthy Caucasian individuals from Russia aged about 6 to 100 years. Ten milliliters of peripheral blood were drawn from each donor into EDTA-treated Vacutainer tubes. PBMCs were isolated by Ficoll-Paque density-gradient centrifugation, with at least 7 million obtained per sample. Total RNA was extracted from PBMCs with Trizol reagent, with at least 6 micrograms obtained per sample. Naive CD45RAhigh/CD27high T cell percentages were measured by flow cytometry on a PBMC aliquot from every donor. This clonotype has more than one count but fewer than ten. This receptor's antigen is unknown. No base qualities exist here, and no much larger clone lies one base off it. The sample was also linked to a second study, of T cells of mothers and their children. Taken from the second paper: Nine systemically healthy Caucasian individuals, comprising three mothers and their six children, were included as donors. cDNA synthesis used all of the extracted RNA, with roughly 1.5 ug of RNA in each 15 ul reaction. Sample barcodes and 2-4 random nucleotides were added via the M1S primer in the second PCR. Over 8 million TCR beta CDR3 reads were obtained for each mother, and some 3 million reads were obtained for each child. Thymic selection shapes the output of TCR recombination in a similar way in related and unrelated pairs, and inherited differences have a minor effect. Normalized repertoire overlap was always found to be slightly, but never significantly, higher in related mother-child pairs than in unrelated mother-child pairs. Persistent microchimeric T cell clones were not detected, at a sensitivity of 85 to 100 clones per million clonotypes. Deep NGS was used in the study to compare the TCR beta repertoires of mothers and children and to look for features that separate related mother-child pairs from unrelated individuals. On average, the children were about 10 +/- 4 years old, while the mothers were approximately 41 +/- 4 years old. After adapter ligation was performed with NEBNext reagents, the libraries were sequenced on an Illumina HiSeq 2000 with 100+100 nt paired-end reads. To avoid cross-contamination, the mother libraries and the child libraries were prepared a month apart and sequenced in separate runs. For each donor, between roughly 450,000 and 2,200,000 distinct TCR beta clonotypes were identified. Naive TCR beta clonotypes were estimated from low-frequency clonotypes matched to each donor's FACS-determined naive share, without sorting.

The rearrangement combines TRBV4-1 with TRBJ2-1, with the D segment identity uncertain. The sequenced material came from blood. This TCR was recovered from a girl aged 2 to 9 in good health. The CDR3 here reads CASSPTGEQQFF. The DNA sequence is TGCGCCAGCAGCCCGACTGGAGAGCAGCAGTTCTTC.